Each of the 30 T cell receptor beta chains below was sequenced from the same sample in a study of CD4 T cells in lung cancer. The protocol was immunoSEQ multiplex PCR, while the TCRdb copy is restricted to in-frame clones and leaves out a portion. The data show fewer than 5,000 clones, with 70% to 75% seen just once and 15% to 20% held by the top ten. Input material: lung tumor tissue. The origin of the receptors is a man between 60 and 75 years old with non-small cell lung cancer.

The rearrangement joins TRBV7-8 to TRBJ2-7, with a tentative D call TRBD2 (5 bases). V was cut by 2 bases and J by 6 bases, with 17 bases left in between. CDR3 length: 15 residues. The V gene's germline CDR1 is SGHVS and CDR2 FQNEAQ. This CDR3 is CASSLSDLSVPEQYF. CDR3 nucleotides: TGTGCCAGCAGCTTATCGGACTTATCGGTTCCCGAGCAGTACTTC.

By its share, this clone is medium-sized. The chain links TRBV27 to TRBJ1-5; D might be TRBD1 (5 bases). The CDR3 extends over 13 amino acids. Germline lookup yields CDR1 MNHEY and CDR2 SMNVEV (reference sequence). Trimming removed 5 bases from V and 6 bases from J, with 11 bases in between. The CDR3 loop is CASSPQGFQPQHF. CDR3 DNA: TGTGCCAGCAGTCCCCAGGGATTTCAGCCCCAGCATTTT.

DNA for the CDR3: TGTGCCAGCAGTACAGGGTTCGAGCAGTACTTC. The encoded protein is CASSTGFEQYF. V usage is TRBV6-1 and J usage is TRBJ2-7; TRBD1 might be the D (6 bases). Germline values: CDR1 MNHNS, CDR2 SASEGT. V lost 5 bases and J 6 bases, leaving 8 bases between the germline ends. The CDR3 has 11 residues.

The chain recombines TRBV9 with TRBJ2-1, with 10 bases aligning to TRBD2. The CDR3 contains 15 residues. Germline lookup yields CDR1 SGDLS and CDR2 YYNGEE. J was trimmed by 9 bases and V by 4 bases; bases with no gene match: 10. CDR3 amino acids: CASSPSGTSVSEQFF. The CDR3 DNA follows: TGTGCCAGCAGCCCCTCCGGGACTAGCGTGAGTGAGCAGTTCTTC.

This clone was seen more than once but under ten times. It is likely a read error, because the conserved phenylalanine at the end of the CDR3 is missing. The limits of the CDR3 on the DNA are not certain, so only TCRdb's listed CDR3 is given. The V and J genes are TRBV6-5 and TRBJ2-7; the D call TRBD1 from the table was never checked on the DNA. Germline V gives CDR1 MNHEY, CDR2 SVGAGI. Ends included, the CDR3 has 12 residues. The CDR3 region is CASTPPWTDSPL.

This clone is termed hyperexpanded (1% or more). V usage is TRBV21-1 and J usage is TRBJ2-7; TRBD2 reflects the table's D call only, with no check against the DNA. TRBV21-1 is shown as a pseudogene. The CDR3 extends over 17 amino acids. The CDR3, as DNA: TGTGCCAGCAGCAAAACCCTGACTAGCGGGAGGCTCTACGAGCAGTACGTC. Translation gives CASSKTLTSGRLYEQYV.

This clone showed up just a few times. The genes are TRBV28 and TRBJ1-2, with 9 nucleotides matching TRBD1. V lost 1 base, J lost 5 bases, and 2 bases stayed unmatched. Per the germline V gene, CDR1 is MDHEN and CDR2 is SYDVKM. The CDR3 has 14 amino acids. The CDR3, as DNA: TGTGCCAGCAGTTTATTGGGACAGGGATATGGCTACACCTTC. Translated, it gives CASSLLGQGYGYTF.

The V and J genes are TRBV2 and TRBJ1-2, with D maybe TRBD1 (5 bases). The germline V and J ends were trimmed by 5 bases and 7 bases, with 17 bases remaining between them. This CDR3 has 14 amino acids. Germline CDR1 is SNHLY and CDR2 is FYNNEI. The CDR3 nucleotides are TGTGCCAGCAGTCAAGGCGGGACCTGGGGTGGCTACACCTTC. Protein sequence: CASSQGGTWGGYTF.

This chain uses TRBV19 with TRBJ1-2; a weak D match, TRBD1 (5 bases). V lost 10 bases, J lost 4 bases, and 10 bases lay in between. The germline gives CDR1 LNHDA, CDR2 SQIVND (reference sequence). This CDR3 spans 11 amino acids. Here the CDR3 DNA reads TGTGCCACCGAGACAGTCTATGGCTACACCTTC. It codes for CATETVYGYTF.

V and J are TRBV19 and TRBJ2-2; no clear D. V was pared by 2 bases and J by 1 base, with 2 bases between. The CDR3 has 13 amino acids. CDR1 LNHDA and CDR2 SQIVND come from the germline V gene (reference sequence). DNA for the CDR3: TGTGCCAGTAGTATACAGAACACCGGGGAGCTGTTTTTT. Amino acids: CASSIQNTGELFF.

This clone was counted a few times. This sequence joins TRBV6-1 and TRBJ1-5; TRBD1 matches at 7 bases. The CDR3 has 15 residues. With 7 bases clipped from V and 4 bases from J, the junction kept 10 bases outside the gene matches. Germline values: CDR1 MNHNS, CDR2 SASEGT. This chain's CDR3 is CASTPGQRRNQPQHF. As DNA, the CDR3 is TGTGCCAGCACCCCGGGACAGAGGAGAAATCAGCCCCAGCATTTT.

The chain combines TRBV4-1 with TRBJ2-5, with TRBD2 as a possible D gene (6 bases). Germline CDR1 is MGHRA and CDR2 is YSYEKL. This CDR3 comprises 13 residues. Trimming removed 3 bases from V and 4 bases from J, with 9 bases in between. The CDR3 spells CASSQSGGETQYF. The CDR3 bases are TGCGCCAGCAGCCAGTCCGGGGGAGAGACCCAGTACTTC.

A remark on this clone: Relative to the germline gene, one junction end is altered; a read error may explain this. The CDR3 coding sequence is TGCAGCGTTAAGGCTAGCGGGAGTAGGTCCTGCAATGAGCAGTTCTTC. This translates into CSVKASGSRSCNEQFF. The V gene is TRBV29-1, the J gene TRBJ2-1; the match to TRBD2 covers 10 bases. Germline values: CDR1 SQVTM, CDR2 ANQGSEA. The CDR3 covers 16 residues.

V is TRBV7-8 and J is TRBJ2-3; possibly TRBD2 for D (5 bases). Trimming removed 4 bases at V and 8 bases at J, with 7 bases between. The CDR3 length is 11 residues. Germline CDR1 reads SGHVS; CDR2 reads FQNEAQ. The CDR3 protein is CASSSEGTQYF. For the CDR3, the DNA is TGTGCCAGCAGCTCTGAGGGTACGCAGTATTTT.

The genes are TRBV30 and TRBJ2-1, with 11 bases identical to TRBD2. From germline, CDR1 is GTSNPN and CDR2 SVGIG (reference sequence). The CDR3 has 14 residues. J gave up 4 bases and V 1 base, and 0 bases lay outside the gene matches. For the CDR3, the DNA is TGTGCCTGGAGTGGACTAGCGGGATACAATGAGCAGTTCTTC. It yields the protein CAWSGLAGYNEQFF.

The CDR3 DNA reads as TGTGCCAGCAGCCAGGACAGGGGAGGCACAGATACGCAGTATTTT. Translation gives CASSQDRGGTDTQYF. J is TRBJ2-3 and V is TRBV11-2; TRBD1 matches 9 bases. J lost 1 base, V lost 5 bases, and 4 bases had no gene match. CDR3 length equals 15 residues. Germline V gives CDR1 SGHAT, CDR2 FQNNGV.

This clone occurred once. The gene calls are TRBV4-3 and TRBJ2-1, with D hard to call. Germline V CDR1 and CDR2: LGHNA, YSLEER. CDR3 length: 14 residues. The V and J ends lost 3 bases and 6 bases respectively, with 12 bases between them. The CDR3 DNA sequence: TGCGCCAGCAGCCAGAGAAGAGGAGTCAATGAGCAGTTCTTC. This translates into CASSQRRGVNEQFF.

The rearrangement links TRBV28 to TRBJ2-6; D might be TRBD2 (6 bases). The germline V and J ends were trimmed by 5 bases and 4 bases, with 12 bases remaining between them. The CDR3 covers 15 residues. Germline CDR1 MDHEN, CDR2 SYDVKM. The DNA of the CDR3 is TGTGCCAGCAGTCCTCCGGGGGAAGGGGCCAACGTCCTGACTTTC. Translation gives CASSPPGEGANVLTF. Using reference TRBV28 and TRBJ2-6 for the parts outside the CDR3, the full variable domain is DVKVTQSSRYLVKRTGEKVFLECVQDMDHENMFWYRQDPGLGLRLIYFSYDVKMKEKGDIPEGYSVSREKKERFSLILESASTNQTSMYLCASSPPGEGANVLTFGAGSRLTVL.

The chain carries TRBV7-3 and TRBJ2-7, with TRBD2 matching over 8 bases. The junction had 5 bases not matched to a gene; V was cut back by 3 bases and J by 4 bases. Germline assignment: CDR1 SGHTA and CDR2 FQGTGA. This CDR3 has 14 amino acids. This CDR3 reads CASSFAGGKYEQYV. DNA of the CDR3: TGTGCCAGCAGCTTTGCGGGAGGTAAGTACGAGCAGTACGTC.

The chain couples TRBV28 to TRBJ2-7; D is undetermined. In germline, CDR1 is MDHEN, CDR2 SYDVKM. V lost 2 bases and J 0 bases, leaving 11 bases between the germline ends. The length of the CDR3 is 15 residues. CDR3 nucleotides: TGTGCCAGCAGTTTAGGTGGAGCGAGCTCCTACGAGCAGTACTTC. This sequence encodes CASSLGGASSYEQYF. Combining the CDR3 with reference TRBV28 and TRBJ2-7 gives the whole variable domain DVKVTQSSRYLVKRTGEKVFLECVQDMDHENMFWYRQDPGLGLRLIYFSYDVKMKEKGDIPEGYSVSREKKERFSLILESASTNQTSMYLCASSLGGASSYEQYFGPGTRLTVT.

The V call is TRBV7-3, the J call TRBJ1-5; D gene uncertain. This CDR3 has 15 residues. V lost 2 bases, J lost 3 bases, and 11 bases lay in between. Germline V lookup: CDR1 SGHTA, CDR2 FQGTGA. The CDR3 spells CASSLVSQNNQPQHF. CDR3 DNA sequence: TGTGCCAGCAGCTTAGTTTCCCAGAACAATCAGCCCCAGCATTTT.

This clone is deemed hyperexpanded. This chain uses TRBV9 with TRBJ2-7; the D gene is possibly TRBD1 (6 bases). Trimming pared 0 bases from V and 3 bases from J, leaving 13 bases between. Germline V gene lookup returns CDR1 SGDLS and CDR2 YYNGEE. The CDR3 runs to 15 residues. DNA of the CDR3: TGTGCCAGCAGCGTAGCCGACGGACAGATCTACGAGCAGTACTTC. It translates to CASSVADGQIYEQYF.

By its share, this clone is large. The V and J genes are TRBV6-5 and TRBJ2-7; perhaps TRBD2 as D (5 bases). Looked up from germline, CDR1 is MNHEY and CDR2 is SVGAGI. Trimming took 4 bases from V and 7 from J, leaving 17 bases between them. This CDR3 has 14 amino acids. The CDR3 coding sequence is TGTGCCAGCAGTTCCGGGATAGGGTCTGGAGAGCAGTACGTC. Translated, it gives CASSSGIGSGEQYV.

This clone was observed a few times. This sequence joins TRBV10-3 and TRBJ2-7; 7 bases line up with TRBD2. The V gene end was trimmed by 10 bases and the J gene end by 5 bases; junction bases not matched to a gene: 14. CDR1 and CDR2 (germline): ENHRY, SYGVKD. CDR3 length: 14 amino acids. CDR3 sequence reads: CATKGAGEVDEQYV. CDR3 in DNA: TGTGCCACAAAGGGTGCGGGAGAAGTCGACGAGCAGTACGTC.

The chain carries TRBV6-4 and TRBJ1-1; perhaps TRBD1 as D (6 bases). Germline CDR1 MRHNA, CDR2 SNTAGT. The CDR3 runs 14 residues. V lost 6 bases and J 0 bases, leaving 11 bases between the germline ends. In nucleotides, the CDR3 is TGTGCCAGCAGGGACAGCTCGATGAACACTGAAGCTTTCTTT. Its protein is CASRDSSMNTEAFF.

This clone was counted once. J is TRBJ1-5 and V is TRBV19, with D possibly matching TRBD1 (5 bases). Germline V lookup: CDR1 LNHDA, CDR2 SQIVND (reference sequence). The CDR3 contains 14 residues. V was trimmed by 7 bases and J by 5 bases, leaving 15 bases between them. The CDR3 loop reads CASMVHQGDQPQHF. The CDR3 region has the DNA TGTGCCAGTATGGTCCACCAAGGGGATCAGCCCCAGCATTTT.

This clone was seen a few times. V usage is TRBV16 and J usage is TRBJ1-5; TRBD1 aligns across 9 bases. This CDR3 is 15 amino acids long. Germline CDR1 KGHSY, CDR2 FQNENV. V dropped 2 bases and J dropped 4; count of bases not matched to a gene: 3. DNA for the CDR3: TGTGCCAGCAGCCAAAACGGACAGGGGAATCAGCCCCAGCATTTT. This encodes CASSQNGQGNQPQHF.

The DNA of the CDR3 is TGTGCCAGCAGTGATGGGACAGGGCGCTTCACAGATACGCAGTATTTT. Residues: CASSDGTGRFTDTQYF. The chain carries TRBV2 and TRBJ2-3; TRBD1 aligns across 9 bases. Germline CDR1 and CDR2: SNHLY and FYNNEI. The CDR3 has 16 amino acids. Losses at the gene ends were 3 bases for V and 2 bases for J; bases not matched to a gene: 6.

This chain links TRBV19 with TRBJ2-7; maybe TRBD2 (6 bases). The germline V and J ends were trimmed by 2 bases and 1 base, with 12 bases remaining between them. Germline lookup yields CDR1 LNHDA and CDR2 SQIVND (reference sequence). This CDR3 has 15 amino acids. CDR3 bases: TGTGCCAGTAGTATATCGGTAGCGGTATCCTACGAGCAGTACTTC. Translation gives CASSISVAVSYEQYF.

This sequence joins TRBV6-5 and TRBJ2-7; 8 bases match TRBD1. V lost 2 bases to trimming and J lost 6 bases; unmatched junction nucleotides: 6. Germline values: CDR1 MNHEY, CDR2 SVGAGI. The CDR3 sequence is 14 residues long. The CDR3 protein is CASSYGTGGREQYF. CDR3 DNA: TGTGCCAGCAGTTACGGGACAGGAGGGCGCGAGCAGTACTTC.